The source of this TCR beta chain is a study of T cells in localized non-small cell lung cancer. Germline loops: CDR1 SNHLY, CDR2 FYNNEI. With 5 bases removed from V and 1 base from J, the gap between germline ends came to 8 bases. CDR3 length: 13 amino acids. Sequencing used immunoSEQ multiplex PCR; TCRdb keeps in-frame clones, though not all of them. The sample holds about 18,000 clones; around 89% are singletons and the top ten take roughly 3.8%. Concerning this clone itself: What it recognizes is unknown.

General observations from the study: There was an association of higher blood T cell density with longer overall survival. Clonality of T cells reached its maximum in uninvolved adjacent lung, surpassing tumor.

This TCR was sampled from a male donor at least 60 years old with stage II squamous cell lung carcinoma. V usage is TRBV2 and J usage is TRBJ2-5; the D gene is possibly TRBD1 (6 bases). The starting material was peripheral blood, obtained before any cancer treatment. CDR3 protein: CASSTGTQETQYF. CDR3 DNA sequence: TGTGCCAGCAGTACAGGGACCCAAGAGACCCAGTACTTC.